The 2 T cell receptor beta chains reported below all come from one sample, sequenced in a study of blood T cell repertoires in COVID-19 (dated by TCRdb to about 2020). The protocol used for the library was the immunoSEQ multiplex PCR assay. TCRdb retrieved this table from immuneACCESS and kept in-frame rearrangements only. Not all clones are present; in checked studies, unresolved V genes account for under half, and no reason is known for the remainder. The sample contains tens of thousands of clones, 65% to 85% of them found a single time. The ten largest clones add up to 1.5% to 2% of the sample. The sequenced sample consisted of peripheral blood. The receptors stem from a man in his fifties with acute or convalescent COVID-19.

The chain uses TRBV4-1 and TRBJ2-1, with TRBD2 matching 7 bases. The V gene end was trimmed by 4 bases and the J gene end by 7 bases; junction bases not matched to a gene: 16. Germline V gene data show CDR1 as MGHRA and CDR2 as YSYEKL. CDR3 length equals 17 residues. CDR3: CASSPEGELAIRNEQFF. CDR3 in DNA: TGCGCCAGCAGCCCCGAGGGAGAACTAGCGATCAGAAATGAGCAGTTCTTC.

The rearrangement links TRBV5-5 to TRBJ1-3; the match to TRBD1 covers 8 bases. CDR1 is SGHKS and CDR2 is YYEKEE in the germline V gene (reference sequence). With 3 bases clipped from V and 0 bases from J, the junction kept 5 bases outside the gene matches. This CDR3 is built from 16 residues. In DNA form, the CDR3 reads TGTGCCAGCAGCTGGGGGACAGGTTCCTCTGGAAACACCATATATTTT. It translates to CASSWGTGSSGNTIYF.